One and the same sample provided the 12 T cell receptor beta chains below, sequenced in a study of blood T cell repertoires in COVID-19. The repertoire was sequenced with immunoSEQ multiplex PCR; TCRdb's copy has only in-frame clones and lacks some. In the table there are 25,000 or so clones, approximately 84% of which are singletons. Sequencing input: peripheral blood. Receptor source: a woman of 80 years or more with acute or convalescent COVID-19.

This chain links TRBV19 with TRBJ2-1, with D unclear. With 6 bases removed from V and 6 bases from J, the gap between germline ends came to 18 bases. The CDR3 covers 15 residues. Germline V gene sequence: CDR1 LNHDA, CDR2 SQIVND (reference sequence). CDR3 sequence (DNA): TGTGCCAGTAGAGTCGGAGACCTCAATCCCAATGAGCAGTTCTTC. Protein sequence: CASRVGDLNPNEQFF.

In nucleotides, the CDR3 is TGTGCCAGCAGCTCAAGACAGGGGCGTTACTCCTACGAGCAGTACTTC. Residues: CASSSRQGRYSYEQYF. The chain links TRBV7-9 to TRBJ2-7, with 8 positions matching TRBD1. V dropped 4 bases and J dropped 0; count of bases not matched to a gene: 8. The CDR3 covers 16 residues. CDR1 SEHNR and CDR2 FQNEAQ come from the germline V gene (reference sequence).

The chain is built from TRBV18 and TRBJ2-1; 12 bases line up with TRBD2. Germline V gives CDR1 KGHSH, CDR2 LQKENI. V dropped 2 bases and J dropped 8; count of bases not matched to a gene: 7. CDR3 length: 16 residues. The CDR3 region is CASSPVRLAGVDEQFF. The CDR3 DNA reads as TGTGCCAGCTCACCAGTACGACTAGCGGGAGTAGATGAGCAGTTCTTC.

The V gene is TRBV5-4, the J gene TRBJ1-2, with D perhaps matching TRBD1 (6 bases). From germline, CDR1 is SGHNT and CDR2 YYREEE (reference sequence). With 0 bases removed from V and 5 bases from J, the gap between germline ends came to 11 bases. The CDR3 runs to 14 residues. The CDR3 nucleotides read TGTGCCAGCAGCTTGGGTGGGGACACTTATGGCTACACCTTC. This translates into CASSLGGDTYGYTF.

This CDR3 reads CASRRLAGGPNEQFF. The CDR3, as DNA: TGCGCCAGCAGGAGACTAGCGGGAGGGCCTAATGAGCAGTTCTTC. This chain joins TRBV10-2 and TRBJ2-1; 14 bases are shared with TRBD2. The junction had 5 bases not matched to a gene; V was cut back by 6 bases and J by 7 bases. Germline assignment: CDR1 WSHSY and CDR2 SAAADI. This CDR3 has 15 residues.

V usage is TRBV2 and J usage is TRBJ2-1; 9 bases map to TRBD2. Per germline, CDR1 SNHLY and CDR2 FYNNEI. The CDR3 runs 14 residues. V gave up 1 base and J gave up 7 bases; unmatched junction bases: 2. CDR3 residues: CASSEGRGGNEQFF. DNA of the CDR3: TGTGCCAGCAGTGAAGGGCGGGGGGGTAATGAGCAGTTCTTC.

The gene calls are TRBV9 and TRBJ2-7; the D gene is possibly TRBD1 (6 bases). The CDR3 spans 15 residues. V lost 0 bases to trimming and J lost 0 bases, with 10 bases between them. Germline values: CDR1 SGDLS, CDR2 YYNGEE. CDR3 in DNA: TGTGCCAGCAGCGTAGCTACAGGGATCTCCTACGAGCAGTACTTC. It is translated as CASSVATGISYEQYF.

This clone was picked up one time. The chain uses TRBV10-3 and TRBJ2-5; TRBD2 aligns across 7 bases. This CDR3 has 14 amino acids. Germline V gene lookup returns CDR1 ENHRY and CDR2 SYGVKD. After removal of 6 bases from V and 1 base from J, the junction contained 5 bases not matched to a gene. The CDR3 bases are TGTGCCATCAGGGCTAGCGGACCCCAAGAGACCCAGTACTTC. This sequence encodes CAIRASGPQETQYF.

The chain links TRBV9 to TRBJ1-1, with 9 bases identical to TRBD1. CDR1 is SGDLS and CDR2 is YYNGEE in the germline V gene. The junction had 6 bases not matched to a gene; V was cut back by 5 bases and J by 1 base. This CDR3 region has 15 residues. The CDR3 nucleotides read TGTGCCAGCAGGGCCGGACAGGGGAAGAACACTGAAGCTTTCTTT. Translation gives CASRAGQGKNTEAFF.

The chain is built from TRBV5-1 and TRBJ1-6; 7 bases agree with TRBD1. With 7 bases clipped from V and 10 bases from J, the junction kept 11 bases outside the gene matches. The V gene's germline CDR1 is SGHRS and CDR2 YFSETQ. The CDR3 loop spans 14 amino acids. In DNA form, the CDR3 reads TGCGCCAGCGGCAGGGGGTCCCCCGAGTCACCCCTCCACTTT. Translated: CASGRGSPESPLHF. Full variable domain (outside the CDR3, taken from reference TRBV5-1 and TRBJ1-6): KAGVTQTPRYLIKTRGQQVTLSCSPISGHRSVSWYQQTPGQGLQFLFEYFSETQRNKGNFPGRFSGRQFSNSRSEMNVSTLELGDSALYLCASGRGSPESPLHFGNGTRLTVT.

This clone was counted a single time. The chain is built from TRBV7-9 and TRBJ2-3; 8 bases line up with TRBD1. V trimming: 2 bases; J trimming: 4 bases; junction bases outside the gene matches: 11. CDR1 is SEHNR, CDR2 FQNEAQ, per germline (reference sequence). The CDR3 extends over 17 amino acids. The DNA of the CDR3 is TGTGCCAGCAGCTTACGAGGACAGGGAGGTGGCGCAGATACGCAGTATTTT. Its translation is CASSLRGQGGGADTQYF.

V usage is TRBV10-2 and J usage is TRBJ1-1, with D perhaps matching TRBD1 (6 bases). Germline V gives CDR1 WSHSY, CDR2 SAAADI. The CDR3 consists of 14 residues. Trimming shortened V by 6 bases and J by 2 bases, and 13 bases separated the two germline ends. CDR3 nucleotide sequence: TGCGCCAGCAGACCAACAGGGACCAACACTGAAGCTTTCTTT. Amino acid sequence: CASRPTGTNTEAFF.